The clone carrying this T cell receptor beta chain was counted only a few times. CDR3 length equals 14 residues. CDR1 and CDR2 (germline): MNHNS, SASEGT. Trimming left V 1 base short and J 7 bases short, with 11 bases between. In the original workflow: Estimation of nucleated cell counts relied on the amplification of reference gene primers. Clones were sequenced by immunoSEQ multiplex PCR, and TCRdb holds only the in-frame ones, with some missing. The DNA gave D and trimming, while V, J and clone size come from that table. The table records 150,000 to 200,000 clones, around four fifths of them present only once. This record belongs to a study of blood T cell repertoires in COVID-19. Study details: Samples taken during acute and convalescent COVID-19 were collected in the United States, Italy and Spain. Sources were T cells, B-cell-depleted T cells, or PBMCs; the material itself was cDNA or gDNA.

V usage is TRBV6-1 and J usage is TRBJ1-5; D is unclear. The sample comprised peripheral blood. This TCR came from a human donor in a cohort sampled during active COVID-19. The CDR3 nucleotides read TGTGCCAGCAGTGAAGGCGCCTCGATGCAGCCCCAGCATTTT. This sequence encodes CASSEGASMQPQHF.